This TCR beta chain was observed in a study of blood T cell repertoires in COVID-19. Overall study context: Material from acute and convalescent COVID-19 was sourced from the United States, Italy and Spain.

How the authors handled the data: Estimated nucleated cell counts came from reference gene primer amplification. Some clones are missing from TCRdb's copy, which holds only in-frame ones; the method was immunoSEQ multiplex PCR. V and J calls and clone size are given by that table; D and trimming were obtained from the DNA. The sample has hundreds of thousands of clones, around nine tenths seen once; the top ten hold under 5%. The receptor was derived from a woman aged 45-65 years with active or convalescent COVID-19. Sequenced material: peripheral blood.

The DNA for the CDR3 is TGTGCCAGCAGGACCGGGACTCTCAATCAGCCCCAGCATTTT. Translation gives CASRTGTLNQPQHF. The V call is TRBV6-5, the J call TRBJ1-5; possible D gene TRBD1, 5 bases. There are 14 residues in the CDR3. Trimming cost V 6 bases and J 3 bases, with 12 bases left between them. Per germline, CDR1 MNHEY and CDR2 SVGAGI.